This entry features one TCR beta chain sequence. Its cognate antigen is unknown. This sample was included in a study of PD-L1 blockade in urothelial cancer. Overall study: Researchers looked at the blood 3 weeks (second dose) and 6 weeks after treatment began.

This CDR3 comprises 15 residues. The V gene's germline CDR1 is SGHKS and CDR2 YYEKEE (reference sequence). The V and J ends lost 4 bases and 3 bases respectively, with 16 bases between them. General study results and limits: When pretreatment blood TCR clonality was below the median, it predicted better survival.

Time point noted: peripheral blood 6 weeks after treatment start. Sequenced by immunoSEQ multiplex PCR; TCRdb stores in-frame clones only, minus some. Here the sample spans around 40,000 clones, 86% being singletons. Material: PBMCs, obtained around atezolizumab (anti-PD-L1) treatment. This chain connects TRBV5-5 to TRBJ1-1; perhaps TRBD1 as D (6 bases). The clonotype was recovered from a man between 60 and 75 years old with urothelial cancer. The CDR3 region is CASSPLGGADTEAFF. As DNA, the CDR3 is TGTGCCAGCAGCCCTCTGGGGGGGGCGGACACTGAAGCTTTCTTT.